The clone carrying this T cell receptor (beta chain) was counted many times. Its antigen is still unknown. RNA transcripts provided the template for amplifying TCR beta CDR3 regions. The workflow started with a first-round RT-PCR run with HTBI primers and then moved on to a second-round multiplex PCR. Each CDR3 protein gets one entry after TCRdb re-called the multiplex PCR reads with MiXCR. This table holds some 750,000 distinct CDR3 sequences, 40% found once. CDR3 length: 16 residues. Trimming stripped 5 bases from V and 2 bases from J, with 18 bases between. Germline lookup yields CDR1 LNHDA and CDR2 SQIVND (reference sequence). The sample comes from a study of Graves' ophthalmopathy and Graves' hyperthyroidism. Study observations and caveats: The majority of expanded thyroid clonotypes above 0.001 frequency also occurred in blood. Distinction of ophthalmopathy from stable hyperthyroidism by a 13-signature model reached almost 90% sensitivity and 81.08% specificity.

In donors with ophthalmopathy, activity was moderate-to-severe, with CAS ≥3, NOSPECS ≥4 and duration under 3 months. The authors diagnosed from clinical symptoms, serum thyroxine, TRAb, thyroid ultrasound and orbital computed tomography. Sequenced material: peripheral blood. The TCR comes from an adult man with Graves' ophthalmopathy. V is TRBV19 and J is TRBJ2-5; D is perhaps TRBD2 (6 bases). This CDR3 is CASSQRLGAGQETQYF. For the CDR3, the DNA is TGTGCCAGTAGTCAACGTTTAGGGGCGGGACAAGAGACCCAGTACTTC.